These 16 T cell receptor beta chains were sequenced from one sample in a study of T cell responses to AZD1222 COVID-19 vaccine (dated by TCRdb to 2020 to 2023). The time point label here, explained by the study, means: baseline before first vaccination. Explained via the paper, the treatment or condition label denotes: meningococcal conjugate vaccine given as trial control. The library was made by the immunoSEQ multiplex PCR assay. TCRdb's version of the immuneACCESS table is confined to in-frame rearrangements and falls short of the full clone set. An unresolved V gene accounts for under half of the shortfall where checked; the remainder is of unknown origin. In this sample the table shows approximately 120,000 clones, 90% of which occur a single time. About 4.4% of the sample is held by the ten biggest clonotypes. Sequencing was performed on peripheral blood, taken on day 0 of MenACWY control vaccination. The receptors were sampled from an adult in good health.

This chain uses TRBV6-5 with TRBJ2-7, with 8 bases identical to TRBD1. Germline V lookup: CDR1 MNHEY, CDR2 SVGAGI. With V trimmed by 0 bases and J by 3 bases, 7 bases remained unmatched. This CDR3 has 16 residues. DNA of the CDR3: TGTGCCAGCAGTTACTCGATCGGACAGGGAGTCTACGAGCAGTACTTC. Translation: CASSYSIGQGVYEQYF.

J is TRBJ2-3 and V is TRBV9, with D tentatively TRBD2 (6 bases). This CDR3 has 15 amino acids. Germline V gene sequence: CDR1 SGDLS, CDR2 YYNGEE. The V gene lost 3 bases and the J gene lost 3 bases, with 14 bases spanning the gap. As DNA, the CDR3 is TGTGCCAGCAGCGGCGGGGCGGGTGAAACAGATACGCAGTATTTT. Its protein product is CASSGGAGETDTQYF. Drawing the rest from reference TRBV9 and TRBJ2-3, the complete variable domain is DSGVTQTPKHLITATGQRVTLRCSPRSGDLSVYWYQQSLDQGLQFLIQYYNGEERAKGNILERFSAQQFPDLHSELNLSSLELGDSALYFCASSGGAGETDTQYFGPGTRLTVL.

The rearrangement uses TRBV6-5 and TRBJ1-1; D is undetermined. The V gene lost 6 bases and the J gene lost 1 base, with 3 bases spanning the gap. From germline, CDR1 is MNHEY and CDR2 SVGAGI. This CDR3 comprises 11 residues. The CDR3: CASRRNTEAFF. The DNA for the CDR3 is TGTGCCAGCAGAAGGAACACTGAAGCTTTCTTT.

The J gene is TRBJ2-1, the V gene TRBV9; 9 bases are shared with TRBD2. Germline lookup yields CDR1 SGDLS and CDR2 YYNGEE. Losses at the gene ends were 3 bases for V and 5 bases for J; bases not matched to a gene: 6. The CDR3 covers 15 residues. The CDR3 region is CASSAGGTSNNEQFF. The CDR3 DNA reads TGTGCCAGCAGCGCCGGGGGGACTAGCAACAATGAGCAGTTCTTC.

The chain recombines TRBV6-5 with TRBJ1-2; the match to TRBD1 covers 7 bases. The CDR3 extends over 15 amino acids. CDR1 MNHEY and CDR2 SVGAGI come from the germline V gene. V lost 2 bases and J lost 1; bases outside the gene matches: 4. The CDR3 DNA is TGTGCCAGCAGTTACGAAGGGGGCCTTAACTATGGCTACACCTTC. Translated: CASSYEGGLNYGYTF.

The V call is TRBV7-6, the J call TRBJ1-5, with D possibly TRBD1 on 6 matching bases. CDR1 and CDR2 (germline): SGHVS, FNYEAQ. The CDR3 spans 16 residues. V was cut by 5 bases and J by 3 bases, with 17 bases left in between. CDR3 DNA: TGTGCCAGCAGCCCAGGGGCGACAGGCCTCAATCAGCCCCAGCATTTT. It is translated as CASSPGATGLNQPQHF. Combining the CDR3 with reference TRBV7-6 and TRBJ1-5 gives the whole variable domain GAGVSQSPRYKVTKRGQDVALRCDPISGHVSLYWYRQALGQGPEFLTYFNYEAQQDKSGLPNDRFSAERPEGSISTLTIQRTEQRDSAMYRCASSPGATGLNQPQHFGDGTRLSIL.

This clone was seen once. The V call is TRBV6-5, the J call TRBJ1-5; D unresolved. Trimming shortened V by 7 bases and J by 1 base, and 8 bases separated the two germline ends. Germline lookup yields CDR1 MNHEY and CDR2 SVGAGI. This CDR3 region has 13 residues. CDR3 DNA: TGTGCCAGCAAGCCTCAGAGCAATCAGCCCCAGCATTTT. Protein: CASKPQSNQPQHF.

V and J are TRBV11-2 and TRBJ2-5, with a tentative D call TRBD1 (6 bases). CDR1 is SGHAT and CDR2 is FQNNGV in the germline V gene. The CDR3 covers 15 residues. Trimming left V 5 bases short and J 4 bases short, with 17 bases between. Here the CDR3 reads CASSSTGSRGETQYF. In DNA form, the CDR3 reads TGTGCCAGCAGCAGTACAGGGTCCAGGGGAGAGACCCAGTACTTC.

J is TRBJ1-6 and V is TRBV28, with TRBD1 as a possible D gene (6 bases). V was clipped by 6 bases and J by 8 bases, with 8 bases between them. Looked up from germline, CDR1 is MDHEN and CDR2 is SYDVKM. The CDR3 runs 12 residues. The DNA for the CDR3 is TGTGCCAGCAGGGACAGACATTCACCCCTCCACTTT. Translated: CASRDRHSPLHF.

The chain recombines TRBV5-8 with TRBJ2-7; tentative D call: TRBD2 (6 bases). Trimming took 7 bases from V and 6 from J, leaving 11 bases between them. The V gene's germline CDR1 is SGHTS and CDR2 YDEGEE. The CDR3 loop spans 11 amino acids. Written as DNA, the CDR3 is TGTGCCAGCCGGAGCGGGTCCGAGCAGTACGTC. Its translation: CASRSGSEQYV.

This clone has ten or more counts. The genes are TRBV5-1 and TRBJ2-3; D uncertain. The CDR3 is 12 residues long. V lost 0 bases to trimming and J lost 5 bases, with 4 bases between them. The germline V gene encodes CDR1 SGHRS and CDR2 YFSETQ. Here the CDR3 reads CASSLVGDTQYF. As DNA, the CDR3 is TGCGCCAGCAGCTTGGTGGGAGATACGCAGTATTTT. The whole variable domain, remainder taken from reference TRBV5-1 and TRBJ2-3, is KAGVTQTPRYLIKTRGQQVTLSCSPISGHRSVSWYQQTPGQGLQFLFEYFSETQRNKGNFPGRFSGRQFSNSRSEMNVSTLELGDSALYLCASSLVGDTQYFGPGTRLTVL.

The chain uses TRBV7-2 and TRBJ2-5; D possibly corresponds to TRBD1 (5 bases). Germline assignment: CDR1 SGHTA and CDR2 FQGNSA. The CDR3 extends over 16 amino acids. V gave up 2 bases and J gave up 5 bases, with 18 bases separating them. The CDR3 nucleotides read TGTGCCAGCAGCTTAAGTGGGGCTGGTTCCCTCGAGACCCAGTACTTC. This gives the protein CASSLSGAGSLETQYF.

In its sample, this clone was seen a few times. The chain is built from TRBV2 and TRBJ2-7; possible D gene TRBD1, 6 bases. This CDR3 has 14 residues. Germline V CDR1 and CDR2: SNHLY, FYNNEI. The germline V and J ends were trimmed by 8 bases and 0 bases, with 14 bases remaining between them. The CDR3 spells CASSVWDTSYEQYF. The CDR3 DNA follows: TGTGCCAGCTCGGTGTGGGACACCTCCTACGAGCAGTACTTC.

CDR3 DNA: TGTGCCAGCAGCCAAGATCCTTTAGGGCCCTACGAGCAGTACTTC. It encodes CASSQDPLGPYEQYF. V and J are TRBV3-1 (or the pseudogene TRBV3-2) and TRBJ2-7; D not certain. Germline-derived CDR1 and CDR2 are LGHDT and YNNKEL (reference sequence). The CDR3 contains 15 residues. Trimming took 0 bases from V and 2 from J, leaving 11 bases between them.

CDR3 nucleotide sequence: TGTGCCAGCAGCTTAGCAGGGGCGAACACTGAAGCTTTCTTT. The encoded protein is CASSLAGANTEAFF. The chain carries TRBV11-2 and TRBJ1-1, with D perhaps TRBD1 (6 bases). The CDR3 length is 14 residues. V lost 1 base and J lost 1, with 7 bases in between. CDR1 is SGHAT, CDR2 FQNNGV, per germline.

The CDR3 DNA reads TGTGCCAGCAGTCCTATCGTCGGGAACACTGAAGCTTTCTTT. It is translated as CASSPIVGNTEAFF. The chain recombines TRBV27 with TRBJ1-1; no firm D call. CDR1 is MNHEY and CDR2 is SMNVEV in the germline V gene (reference sequence). V shed 5 bases and J shed 1 base, with 11 bases lying between them. The CDR3 extends over 14 amino acids.